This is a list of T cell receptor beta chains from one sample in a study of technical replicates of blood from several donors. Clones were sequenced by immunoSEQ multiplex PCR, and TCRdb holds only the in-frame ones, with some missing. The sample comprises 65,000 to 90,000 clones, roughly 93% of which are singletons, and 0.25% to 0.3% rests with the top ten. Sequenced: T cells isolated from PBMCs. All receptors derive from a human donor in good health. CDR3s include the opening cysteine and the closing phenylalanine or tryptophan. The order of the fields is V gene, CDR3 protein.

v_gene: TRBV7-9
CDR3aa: CASRWDRGPSSGNTIYF

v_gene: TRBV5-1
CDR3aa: CASSLYRGREQFF

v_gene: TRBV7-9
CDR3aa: CASSLFLGGYGYTF

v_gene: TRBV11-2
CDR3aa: CASSTHEGGEQYF

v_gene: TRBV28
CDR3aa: CASSSPGQGAGQPQHF

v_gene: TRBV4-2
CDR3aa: CASSQDRGTSAYEQYF

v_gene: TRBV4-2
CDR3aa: CASSQDRGRQGAKNIQYF

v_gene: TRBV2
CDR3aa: CASSWTSGIADEQFF

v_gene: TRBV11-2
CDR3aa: CASSQAGERNTIYF

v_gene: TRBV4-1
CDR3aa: CASSQAYRGQGDSEQFF

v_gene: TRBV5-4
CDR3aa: CASSNGGAAGETQYF

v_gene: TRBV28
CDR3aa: CASSPIAGPSADTQYF

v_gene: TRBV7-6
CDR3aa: CASSDRDITVLSNQPQHF

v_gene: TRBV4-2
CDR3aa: CASSPSGDTQYF

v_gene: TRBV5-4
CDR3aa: CASSLEAGGGEQYF

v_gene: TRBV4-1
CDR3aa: CASSHLTASGRGANTGELFF

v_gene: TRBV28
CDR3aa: CASSHRGRGPMVAEAFF

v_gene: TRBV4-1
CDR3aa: CASSQVGGQDEQYF

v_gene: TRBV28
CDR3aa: CASSSSGQGHYEQYF

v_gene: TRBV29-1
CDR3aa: CSAEFTGGGGNSYNEQFF

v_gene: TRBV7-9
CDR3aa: CASSLDRGGNQPQHF